This TCR beta chain derives from a study of cytomegalovirus exposure and HLA in healthy donors. Background on the study: Researchers previously reported finding more than 100 million unique TCR beta sequences from about 179 million T cells. Study observations and caveats: TRBV6-2, TRBV6-3 and some other V segments were unresolvable in 87-base-pair reads. In an earlier analysis, in roughly 580 donors, most V segments appeared productive either ~87% or ~30% of the time. A likely sequencing artifact accounted for one observed cluster of highly shared sequence variants.

Turning to this clone: Its antigen is currently unknown.

This PCR relied on a set of 60 Vbeta primers and 13 Jbeta primers. The table came from immunoSEQ multiplex PCR; TCRdb's copy has only in-frame clones and leaves some out. The table lists 95,000 to 150,000 clones, more than 60% of them singletons. From germline, CDR1 is SGDLS and CDR2 YYNGEE. V lost 0 bases and J lost 7, with 16 bases in between. The CDR3 sequence is 16 residues long. J is TRBJ1-4 and V is TRBV9, with unresolved D. The clonotype comes from a woman in her 40s in good health and CMV-seronegative. The sequencing sample was made of PBMCs. DNA of the CDR3: TGTGCCAGCAGCGTAGGTCTGCCGGGGAGGAGTGAAAAACTGTTTTTT. This encodes CASSVGLPGRSEKLFF.